These T cell receptor beta chains were read from a single sample in a study of CD8 T cell repertoires and HIV-1 epitope variants. What these receptors recognize is not known. Profiling relied on immunoSEQ multiplex PCR, and the TCRdb table lists in-frame clones only, not all of them. The repertoire holds just over 4,000 clones, with around 65% as singletons. The sample taken for sequencing was cultured CD8+ T cells derived from PBMCs. The receptor source for this set is a male donor with HIV. Each CDR3 is given with its conserved first and last residue. D genes are given only for firm matches. The size field is filled for only some rows; it gives once, few, many or a size class.

cdr3_nt: TGTGCCAGCAGCTTCGGACGGGACCCTGGAAACACCATATATTTT
cdr3_aa: CASSFGRDPGNTIYF
v_call: TRBV5-8
j_call: TRBJ1-3
clone_size: NA
d_call: NA

cdr3_nt: TGCGCCAGCAGCACCACTAGCGCGGTCCCCTACGAGCAGTACTTC
cdr3_aa: CASSTTSAVPYEQYF
v_call: TRBV5-1
j_call: TRBJ2-7
clone_size: NA
d_call: TRBD2

cdr3_nt: TGTGCCAGCAGCTTAGCGGGACAGGGCTCCTACAATGAGCAGTTCTTC
cdr3_aa: CASSLAGQGSYNEQFF
v_call: TRBV7-3
j_call: TRBJ2-1
clone_size: NA
d_call: TRBD1

cdr3_nt: TGTGCCAGCAGTTACGAAGGGACAGGGGAGATCGAGCAGTACTTC
cdr3_aa: CASSYEGTGEIEQYF
v_call: TRBV6-5
j_call: TRBJ2-7
clone_size: NA
d_call: TRBD1

cdr3_nt: TGTGCCAGCAGTGACTCGGACAGGGAGCAGCCCCAGCATTTT
cdr3_aa: CASSDSDREQPQHF
v_call: TRBV6-5
j_call: TRBJ1-5
clone_size: NA
d_call: TRBD1

cdr3_nt: TGTGCCAGCAGTTTAGGCGCCAATGAGCAGTTCTTC
cdr3_aa: CASSLGANEQFF
v_call: TRBV27
j_call: TRBJ2-1
clone_size: NA
d_call: NA

cdr3_nt: TGTGCCAGCGGGCCAGAGGCTACTGGGCCCCAGCATTTT
cdr3_aa: CASGPEATGPQHF
v_call: TRBV6-5
j_call: TRBJ1-5
clone_size: NA
d_call: NA

cdr3_nt: TGTGCCAGCAGCTTAGGGGGTGGGAGCAATCAGCCCCAGCATTTT
cdr3_aa: CASSLGGGSNQPQHF
v_call: TRBV7-2
j_call: TRBJ1-5
clone_size: NA
d_call: NA

cdr3_nt: TGTGCCAGCAGTTTACCCACAGGGGAAAAACTGTTTTTT
cdr3_aa: CASSLPTGEKLFF
v_call: TRBV28
j_call: TRBJ1-4
clone_size: NA
d_call: NA

cdr3_nt: TGTGCCAGCTCCATCCCAGGGAGAGAGCAGTTCTTC
cdr3_aa: CASSIPGREQFF
v_call: TRBV18
j_call: TRBJ2-1
clone_size: few
d_call: NA

cdr3_nt: TGTGCCAGCAGTCAGGACAGGGTGACTAATGAAAAACTGTTTTTT
cdr3_aa: CASSQDRVTNEKLFF
v_call: TRBV2
j_call: TRBJ1-4
clone_size: NA
d_call: TRBD1